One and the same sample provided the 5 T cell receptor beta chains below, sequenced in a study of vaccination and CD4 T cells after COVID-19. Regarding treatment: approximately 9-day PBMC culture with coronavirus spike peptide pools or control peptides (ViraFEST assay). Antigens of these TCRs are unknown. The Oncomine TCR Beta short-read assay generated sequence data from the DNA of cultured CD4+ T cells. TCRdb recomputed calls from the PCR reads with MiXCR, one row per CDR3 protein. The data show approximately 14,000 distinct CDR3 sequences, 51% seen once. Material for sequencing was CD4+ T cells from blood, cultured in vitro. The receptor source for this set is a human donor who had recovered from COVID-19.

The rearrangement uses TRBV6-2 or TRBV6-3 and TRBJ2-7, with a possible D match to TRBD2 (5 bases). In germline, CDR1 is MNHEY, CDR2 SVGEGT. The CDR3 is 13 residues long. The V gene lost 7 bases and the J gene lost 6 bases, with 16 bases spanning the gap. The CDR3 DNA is TGTGCCAGCAAGTCGTTGGAGGTAGGCGAGCAGTACTTC. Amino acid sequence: CASKSLEVGEQYF.

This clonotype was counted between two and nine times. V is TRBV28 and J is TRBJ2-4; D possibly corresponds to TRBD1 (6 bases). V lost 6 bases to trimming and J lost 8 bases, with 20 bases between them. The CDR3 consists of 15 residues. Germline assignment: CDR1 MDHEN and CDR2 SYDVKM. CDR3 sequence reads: CASSQPQGGRHIQYF. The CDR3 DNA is TGTGCCAGCAGCCAACCACAGGGCGGGCGGCACATTCAGTACTTC. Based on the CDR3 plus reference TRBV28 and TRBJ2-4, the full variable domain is DVKVTQSSRYLVKRTGEKVFLECVQDMDHENMFWYRQDPGLGLRLIYFSYDVKMKEKGDIPEGYSVSREKKERFSLILESASTNQTSMYLCASSQPQGGRHIQYFGAGTRLSVL.

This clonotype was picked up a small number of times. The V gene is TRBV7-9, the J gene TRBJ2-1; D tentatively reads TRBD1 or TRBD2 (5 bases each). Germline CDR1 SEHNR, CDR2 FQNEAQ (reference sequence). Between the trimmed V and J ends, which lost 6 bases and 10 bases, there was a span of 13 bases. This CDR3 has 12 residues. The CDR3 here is CASSWGRGEQFF. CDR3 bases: TGTGCCAGCAGTTGGGGACGCGGCGAGCAGTTCTTC.

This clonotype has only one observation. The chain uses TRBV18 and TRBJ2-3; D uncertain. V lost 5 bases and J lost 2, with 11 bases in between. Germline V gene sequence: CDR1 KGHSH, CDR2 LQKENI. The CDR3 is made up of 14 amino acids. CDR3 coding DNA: TGTGCCAGCTCAGAAAAAGACACCACAGATACGCAGTATTTT. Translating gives CASSEKDTTDTQYF.

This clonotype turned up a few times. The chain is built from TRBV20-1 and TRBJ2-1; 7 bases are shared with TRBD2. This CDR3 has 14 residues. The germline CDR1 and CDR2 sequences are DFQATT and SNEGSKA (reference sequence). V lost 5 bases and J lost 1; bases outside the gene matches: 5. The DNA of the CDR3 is TGCAGTGCTGAGGGCGGGAGATCCTACAATGAGCAGTTCTTC. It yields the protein CSAEGGRSYNEQFF.